The present T cell receptor beta chain was sequenced within a study of shared T cell receptors in the human thymus. Generated by immunoSEQ multiplex PCR, the TCRdb table keeps only in-frame clones and is missing some. The sample comprises about 660,000 clones, around nine tenths of which are singletons, and approximately 0.011% rests with the top ten. The sample was also reused in another study, on human thymus T cells.

This clonotype was obtained from a boy under two years old with a congenital heart defect. The source material was thymocytes.

The CDR3 DNA is TGTGCCAGCAGTTTCGTGGCCGGGACAGCAGTTTCCGAGCAGTACTTC. Translated: CASSFVAGTAVSEQYF. This chain joins TRBV27 and TRBJ2-7, with 7 positions matching TRBD1. V shed 3 bases, J shed 6 bases, and the junction held 14 bases outside the gene matches. The CDR3 has 16 amino acids. Germline V gene sequence: CDR1 MNHEY, CDR2 SMNVEV (reference sequence).